Following are 25 T cell receptor beta chains from one sample sequenced in a study of shared clonotypes between healthy human individuals. Assay: immunoSEQ multiplex PCR; the TCRdb copy retains only in-frame clones and omits some. The data contain 2,500,000 or so clones, roughly 93% of them singletons. The specimen sequenced was naive CD4+ T cells from PBMCs. Specified subset: CD45RA+ positively selected. Receptors were obtained from a man aged 18-30 years in good health. Some clones in this sample may be carry-over from other donors' samples.

The chain recombines TRBV11-2 with TRBJ2-7, with TRBD2 matching 8 bases. The germline V gene has CDR1 SGHAT and CDR2 FQNNGV. The J segment lost 9 bases and the V segment lost 4 bases, leaving 2 bases of the junction unmatched. CDR3 length equals 11 residues. The CDR3 protein is CASSSLAGQYF. CDR3 nucleotides: TGTGCCAGCAGCTCTCTAGCGGGGCAGTACTTC.

The chain combines TRBV11-3 with TRBJ2-2, with 9 bases aligning to TRBD1. Losses at the gene ends were 5 bases for V and 9 bases for J; bases not matched to a gene: 10. The germline V gene has CDR1 SGHNT and CDR2 YENEEA. This CDR3 spans 15 amino acids. CDR3 sequence reads: CASSLGQGRRRELFF. The CDR3 DNA reads as TGTGCCAGCAGCCTGGGACAGGGCCGCAGAAGGGAGCTGTTTTTT.

This clone appeared once. In nucleotides, the CDR3 is TGTGCCAGCAGAGGGGGGGGCGTGGGTGAAAAACTGTTTTTT. This translates into CASRGGGVGEKLFF. The chain recombines TRBV27 with TRBJ1-4; maybe TRBD1 (6 bases). Looked up from germline, CDR1 is MNHEY and CDR2 is SMNVEV (reference sequence). The CDR3 is 14 amino acids. V was pared by 6 bases and J by 7 bases, with 15 bases between.

This clone came up once. The same CDR3 arises from other DNA sequences in this sample as well. The chain employs TRBV11-2 and TRBJ1-1; D is perhaps TRBD1 (5 bases). The CDR3 is made up of 14 amino acids. The germline V gene has CDR1 SGHAT and CDR2 FQNNGV. The V end was cut by 5 bases, the J end by 3 bases, with 13 bases between. CDR3 in amino acids: CASSPSFRDTEAFF. CDR3 coding DNA: TGTGCCAGCAGCCCGAGTTTCAGGGACACTGAAGCTTTCTTT.

J is TRBJ1-5 and V is TRBV7-2, with 8 positions matching TRBD1. Germline values: CDR1 SGHTA, CDR2 FQGNSA. The length of the CDR3 is 15 residues. V gave up 6 bases and J gave up 5 bases; unmatched junction bases: 9. The CDR3 reads CASSPRGRGDQPQHF. The CDR3 DNA is TGTGCCAGCAGTCCCAGGGGGCGCGGGGATCAGCCCCAGCATTTT.

The chain couples TRBV5-1 to TRBJ2-3; D gene ambiguous. The germline gives CDR1 SGHRS, CDR2 YFSETQ. Between the trimmed V and J ends, which lost 0 bases and 4 bases, there was a span of 9 bases. The CDR3 consists of 14 residues. CDR3 residues: CASSLDQAPDTQYF. CDR3 nucleotide sequence: TGCGCCAGCAGCTTGGACCAAGCCCCAGATACGCAGTATTTT.

The chain has TRBV28 and TRBJ1-4; D call uncertain. V lost 5 bases and J 3 bases, leaving 13 bases between the germline ends. The CDR3 length is 15 residues. Germline V gene sequence: CDR1 MDHEN, CDR2 SYDVKM. DNA of the CDR3: TGTGCCAGCAGTCCAACCGACGGGGCTAATGAAAAACTGTTTTTT. This encodes CASSPTDGANEKLFF.

The count of this clone is one. This chain joins TRBV10-1 and TRBJ2-3, with 7 positions matching TRBD2. The V segment lost 4 bases and the J segment 4 bases; nucleotides outside the gene matches: 5. There are 14 residues in the CDR3. Germline V gives CDR1 WNHNN, CDR2 SYGVQD (reference sequence). This CDR3 reads CASSVGGSADTQYF. CDR3 nucleotide sequence: TGCGCCAGCAGTGTGGGCGGGAGCGCAGATACGCAGTATTTT.

The V and J genes are TRBV7-8 and TRBJ2-1; D is tentatively TRBD1 or TRBD2 (7 bases each). The CDR3 is made up of 13 amino acids. V was pared by 8 bases and J by 13 bases, with 21 bases between. CDR1 SGHVS and CDR2 FQNEAQ come from the germline V gene. Here the CDR3 DNA reads TGTGCCAGCCGACCCAGGGGGGGAGGGCCCCAGTTCTTC. It encodes CASRPRGGGPQFF.

The chain couples TRBV2 to TRBJ1-1; D is uncertain. CDR1 is SNHLY, CDR2 FYNNEI, per germline. The length of the CDR3 is 13 residues. V was cut by 7 bases and J by 2 bases, with 11 bases left in between. The CDR3 DNA follows: TGTGCCAGCATTCCCCGGGCTAACACTGAAGCTTTCTTT. It is translated as CASIPRANTEAFF.

The V and J genes are TRBV4-1 and TRBJ1-2; TRBD1 is a possible D gene (5 bases). This CDR3 comprises 15 residues. Germline assignment: CDR1 MGHRA and CDR2 YSYEKL. V was trimmed by 4 bases and J by 5 bases, leaving 17 bases between them. The DNA of the CDR3 is TGCGCCAGCAGCCCGGACCGACTCACAGGATATGGCTACACCTTC. Amino acid sequence: CASSPDRLTGYGYTF.

The chain joins TRBV7-8 to TRBJ2-5; a weak D match, TRBD1 (6 bases). Trimming took 2 bases from V and 0 from J, leaving 7 bases between them. The CDR3 contains 14 residues. Germline CDR1 reads SGHVS; CDR2 reads FQNEAQ. CDR3 coding DNA: TGTGCCAGCAGCTTAAGGGGGTACCAAGAGACCCAGTACTTC. Protein: CASSLRGYQETQYF. Filled out from reference TRBV7-8 and TRBJ2-5, the complete variable domain reads GAGVSQSPRYKVAKRGQDVALRCDPISGHVSLFWYQQALGQGPEFLTYFQNEAQLDKSGLPSDRFFAERPEGSVSTLKIQRTQQEDSAVYLCASSLRGYQETQYFGPGTRLLVL.

The chain couples TRBV7-2 to TRBJ2-1; 9 bases agree with TRBD1. Per germline, CDR1 SGHTA and CDR2 FQGNSA. The ends lost 5 bases at V and 9 bases at J; junction bases unmatched: 8. The CDR3 sequence is 14 residues long. In DNA, the CDR3 is TGTGCCAGCAGCCCTGACAGGGGGGCCACTGAGCAGTTCTTC. This codes for CASSPDRGATEQFF. Based on the CDR3 plus reference TRBV7-2 and TRBJ2-1, the full variable domain is GAGVSQSPSNKVTEKGKDVELRCDPISGHTALYWYRQSLGQGLEFLIYFQGNSAPDKSGLPSDRFSAERTGGSVSTLTIQRTQQEDSAVYLCASSPDRGATEQFFGPGTRLTVL.

The chain employs TRBV9 and TRBJ1-2; no clear D gene. V gave up 5 bases and J gave up 7 bases, with 18 bases separating them. The CDR3 length is 14 residues. The germline V gene encodes CDR1 SGDLS and CDR2 YYNGEE. The CDR3 loop reads CASSATLRFGGYTF. For the CDR3, the DNA is TGTGCCAGCAGTGCGACACTCAGGTTCGGTGGCTACACCTTC.

J is TRBJ2-7 and V is TRBV6-5; 8 bases line up with TRBD1. Germline lookup yields CDR1 MNHEY and CDR2 SVGAGI. The CDR3 is 16 amino acids. The V and J ends lost 0 bases and 0 bases, in that order; junction bases with no gene match: 4. DNA for the CDR3: TGTGCCAGCAGTTACTCATTAGGACAGGGCTCCTACGAGCAGTACTTC. Translation gives CASSYSLGQGSYEQYF.

The chain combines TRBV28 with TRBJ2-6, with D hard to call. With 5 bases removed from V and 3 bases from J, the gap between germline ends came to 17 bases. This CDR3 has 17 amino acids. CDR1 and CDR2 (germline): MDHEN, SYDVKM. In nucleotides, the CDR3 is TGTGCCAGCAGTAGCCTCCGTGGTCTGGGTGGGGCCAACGTCCTGACTTTC. It encodes CASSSLRGLGGANVLTF.

This clone was observed once. The CDR3 region is CASAFNTGGETQYF. The CDR3 nucleotides read TGTGCTAGTGCCTTCAATACGGGGGGGGAGACCCAGTACTTC. V gene TRBV12-5 combines with J gene TRBJ2-5; 8 bases align to TRBD2. CDR1 is LGHNT and CDR2 is FRNRAP in the germline V gene. The CDR3 is made up of 14 amino acids. V was clipped by 7 bases and J by 5 bases; unmatched bases: 9.

In its sample, this clone was seen once. This chain connects TRBV27 to TRBJ2-7; 7 bases line up with TRBD1. In germline, CDR1 is MNHEY, CDR2 SMNVEV (reference sequence). CDR3 length: 14 amino acids. With 5 bases clipped from V and 3 bases from J, the junction kept 7 bases outside the gene matches. In DNA, the CDR3 is TGTGCCAGCAGTCCCTGGGACAGATACTACGAGCAGTACTTC. Translating it yields CASSPWDRYYEQYF.

This clone was detected only once. V usage is TRBV28 and J usage is TRBJ1-1; D perhaps matches TRBD1 (5 bases). V shed 6 bases and J shed 4 bases, with 18 bases lying between them. CDR1 is MDHEN, CDR2 SYDVKM, per germline. This CDR3 is built from 15 residues. The CDR3 DNA sequence: TGTGCCAGCAGGAATTGGGTCGGGGGATCCACTGAAGCTTTCTTT. Translating gives CASRNWVGGSTEAFF.

The chain joins TRBV5-6 to TRBJ2-2, with TRBD1 identical over 7 bases. Germline CDR1 reads SGHDT; CDR2 reads YYEEEE. V shed 1 base and J 1 base; nucleotides not matched to a gene: 4. The CDR3 runs 16 residues. This CDR3 reads CASSLSGTVNTGELFF. DNA of the CDR3: TGTGCCAGCAGCTTGTCTGGGACAGTGAACACCGGGGAGCTGTTTTTT.

This chain joins TRBV2 and TRBJ1-1; D unclear. The CDR3 loop spans 14 amino acids. V lost 6 bases to trimming and J lost 0 bases, with 11 bases between them. The V gene's germline CDR1 is SNHLY and CDR2 FYNNEI. DNA for the CDR3: TGTGCCAGCAGCTTAGAAGCGCTGAACACTGAAGCTTTCTTT. Amino acid sequence: CASSLEALNTEAFF.

The genes are TRBV9 and TRBJ2-3; D gene uncertain. Germline lookup yields CDR1 SGDLS and CDR2 YYNGEE. This CDR3 spans 15 amino acids. The V end was cut by 0 bases, the J end by 2 bases, with 10 bases between. The CDR3 coding sequence is TGTGCCAGCAGCGTAGGTAGGAGAGACACAGATACGCAGTATTTT. Its protein product is CASSVGRRDTDTQYF.

The chain couples TRBV28 to TRBJ2-6; D is perhaps TRBD2 (5 bases). There are 14 residues in the CDR3. Germline loops: CDR1 MDHEN, CDR2 SYDVKM. The V end lost 8 bases, the J end lost 4 bases, and 12 bases lay between the germline ends. DNA for the CDR3: TGTGCCAGCCGACGGACGGGGGGGGCCAACGTCCTGACTTTC. Translated: CASRRTGGANVLTF.

V usage is TRBV28 and J usage is TRBJ2-1; D is possibly TRBD2 (5 bases). The germline V gene has CDR1 MDHEN and CDR2 SYDVKM. The ends were cut back, 8 bases at V and 9 bases at J, with 17 bases in the middle. The CDR3 spans 13 residues. The CDR3 bases are TGTGCCAGCTCTACCCCCGGGCGGGTTGAGCAGTTCTTC. Amino acid sequence: CASSTPGRVEQFF.

The chain links TRBV5-4 to TRBJ2-1; D not resolved. This CDR3 is built from 14 residues. The germline V gene encodes CDR1 SGHNT and CDR2 YYREEE (reference sequence). Trimming took 0 bases from V and 4 from J, leaving 8 bases between them. CDR3 region: CASSLEHLYNEQFF. The CDR3 region has the DNA TGTGCCAGCAGCTTGGAGCACCTTTACAATGAGCAGTTCTTC.